This T cell receptor (beta chain) stems from a study of Tregs in tolerant kidney transplant recipients. TCRdb keeps only in-frame clones here, not all; method: immunoSEQ multiplex PCR. The table records 200,000 to 300,000 clones, roughly 84% of them present only once. The V gene lost 3 bases and the J gene lost 6 bases, with 20 bases spanning the gap. CDR3 length: 16 residues. Germline V gene sequence: CDR1 SGHNT, CDR2 YYREEE (reference sequence). Input material: CD4+ T cells from blood. J is TRBJ2-3 and V is TRBV5-4; D is unclear. This TCR was sampled from a human donor in good health. This CDR3 is CASSSRTSPESDTQYF. Written as DNA, the CDR3 is TGTGCCAGCAGCTCCCGGACCTCCCCAGAATCGGATACGCAGTATTTT. Based on the CDR3 plus reference TRBV5-4 and TRBJ2-3, the full variable domain is ETGVTQSPTHLIKTRGQQVTLRCSSQSGHNTVSWYQQALGQGPQFIFQYYREEENGRGNFPPRFSGLQFPNYSSELNVNALELDDSALYLCASSSRTSPESDTQYFGPGTRLTVL.